The 17 T cell receptor beta chains below were found in one sample sequenced in a study of monozygotic twins with inflammatory bowel disease. TCRdb reanalyzed the 5' RACE reads and collapses them to one entry per CDR3 protein, without DNA. Its table records more than 75,000 distinct CDR3 sequences. Sequenced: blood. All receptors derive from a human donor with ulcerative colitis or Crohn's disease, or a healthy co-twin of an affected twin (not recorded which).

The chain is built from TRBV29-1 and TRBJ1-5. Germline V gives CDR1 SQVTM, CDR2 ANQGSEA. The CDR3 runs to 12 residues. The CDR3 loop reads CSAKEGNQPQHF.

V and J are TRBV25-1 and TRBJ2-3. The CDR3 runs 16 residues. The germline CDR1 and CDR2 sequences are MGHDK and SYGVNS. CDR3 region: CASSPSLFGGTDTQYF.

The chain's CDR3 is CATSDLMGEVFF. This chain links TRBV24-1 with TRBJ2-1; TCRdb returns TRBD1, unconfirmable since there is no DNA. The CDR3 runs 12 residues. CDR1 KGHDR and CDR2 SFDVKD come from the germline V gene.

The chain employs TRBV5-1 and TRBJ1-6. CDR1 SGHRS and CDR2 YFSETQ come from the germline V gene. This CDR3 is built from 16 residues. CDR3 in amino acids: CASSLGGSTYNSPLHF.

The chain carries TRBV5-1 and TRBJ2-1; with no DNA, the TCRdb D assignment of TRBD1 cannot be verified. CDR1 SGHRS and CDR2 YFSETQ come from the germline V gene. The CDR3 has 12 amino acids. This CDR3 reads CASTTGGNEQFF.

This CDR3 is CSATRGENTIYF. The chain has TRBV20-1 and TRBJ1-3. The CDR3 runs 12 residues. Per germline, CDR1 DFQATT and CDR2 SNEGSKA (reference sequence).

The genes are TRBV5-1 and TRBJ2-1; TCRdb selects TRBD1, and the lack of DNA leaves this call unchecked. CDR3 length equals 17 residues. Germline V lookup: CDR1 SGHRS, CDR2 YFSETQ. The chain's CDR3 is CASSLEAGASWRNEQFF.

V is TRBV5-1 and J is TRBJ2-1. Germline assignment: CDR1 SGHRS and CDR2 YFSETQ. The CDR3 extends over 15 amino acids. CDR3 region: CASSWGLNSYNEQFF. Combining the CDR3 with reference TRBV5-1 and TRBJ2-1 gives the whole variable domain KAGVTQTPRYLIKTRGQQVTLSCSPISGHRSVSWYQQTPGQGLQFLFEYFSETQRNKGNFPGRFSGRQFSNSRSEMNVSTLELGDSALYLCASSWGLNSYNEQFFGPGTRLTVL.

This chain joins TRBV4-2 and TRBJ1-5; TCRdb's D call, TRBD1, is unchecked because there is no DNA. The CDR3 extends over 16 amino acids. The V gene's germline CDR1 is LGHNA and CDR2 YNFKEQ. CDR3 sequence reads: CASSQEGDRGNQPQHF.

The rearrangement joins TRBV5-1 to TRBJ2-6. The V gene's germline CDR1 is SGHRS and CDR2 YFSETQ. This CDR3 is built from 15 residues. CDR3: CASSSTLSGANVLTF. The full variable domain, completed using reference TRBV5-1 and TRBJ2-6, is KAGVTQTPRYLIKTRGQQVTLSCSPISGHRSVSWYQQTPGQGLQFLFEYFSETQRNKGNFPGRFSGRQFSNSRSEMNVSTLELGDSALYLCASSSTLSGANVLTFGAGSRLTVL.

The chain is built from TRBV5-1 and TRBJ1-2; no DNA is available, so the TRBD1 call from TCRdb remains unchecked. Germline-derived CDR1 and CDR2 are SGHRS and YFSETQ. This CDR3 comprises 16 residues. This CDR3 is CASSFGRGLVDYGYTF. The entire variable domain, with the rest obtained from reference TRBV5-1 and TRBJ1-2, is as follows: KAGVTQTPRYLIKTRGQQVTLSCSPISGHRSVSWYQQTPGQGLQFLFEYFSETQRNKGNFPGRFSGRQFSNSRSEMNVSTLELGDSALYLCASSFGRGLVDYGYTFGSGTRLTVV.

The gene calls are TRBV27 and TRBJ2-7; TCRdb's D call, TRBD1, is unchecked because there is no DNA. Germline CDR1 is MNHEY and CDR2 is SMNVEV (reference sequence). The CDR3 consists of 13 residues. The CDR3 here is CASSSTGTYEQYF.

V gene TRBV5-1 combines with J gene TRBJ2-2; the TRBD2 assignment by TCRdb is unverifiable without DNA. Germline V CDR1 and CDR2: SGHRS, YFSETQ. The CDR3 extends over 15 amino acids. The CDR3 spells CASSLTASSSGELFF.

This sequence joins TRBV27 and TRBJ2-7; TCRdb proposes TRBD1, but this gene call is untestable without DNA. Germline values: CDR1 MNHEY, CDR2 SMNVEV (reference sequence). This CDR3 spans 15 amino acids. The CDR3 sequence: CASSSIYGIFYEQYF.

The chain uses TRBV5-1 and TRBJ1-2. Germline V gene sequence: CDR1 SGHRS, CDR2 YFSETQ. The CDR3 spans 12 residues. CDR3 protein: CASSLLAAVWNF.

The chain has TRBV3-1 and TRBJ2-5; the TCRdb D gene call, TRBD1, has no DNA to confirm it. Germline values: CDR1 LGHDT, CDR2 YNNKEL (reference sequence). The CDR3 has 15 amino acids. CDR3 protein: CASSLGTGKSETQYF.

The J gene is TRBJ1-1, the V gene TRBV20-1; TCRdb lists TRBD1, though no DNA is available to test this call. The germline CDR1 and CDR2 sequences are DFQATT and SNEGSKA (reference sequence). The length of the CDR3 is 16 residues. CDR3 residues: CSARVLGKGVYTEAFF.